This entry features one T cell receptor beta chain sequence. Its cognate antigen is unknown. This sample is part of a study of blood T cells in healthy people across ages. The study's findings and limits: In these data, TCR beta diversity tracked strongly with naive T cell percentage.

Primers used in a second PCR of roughly 7 to 12 cycles were a sample-barcoded 5' primer and a J-beta primer mix. Using its own MiXCR run on the 5' RACE reads, TCRdb lists one record per CDR3 protein. This sample carries some 920,000 distinct CDR3 sequences, roughly half of them seen once, and the ten largest clones take about a fifth. CDR3 length equals 17 residues. Germline CDR1 is MNHEY and CDR2 is SVGEGT. Material for sequencing was blood. The origin of this receptor is a woman aged 60-75 years in good health. The rearrangement links TRBV6-2 or TRBV6-3 to TRBJ2-1; the match to TRBD1 covers 9 bases. The J call is doubtful: the DNA matches TRBJ2-7 better. This CDR3 reads CASRKGQGTRSYNEQYF. CDR3 sequence (DNA): TGTGCCAGCAGGAAAGGACAGGGGACGCGCTCCTACAATGAGCAGTACTTC.